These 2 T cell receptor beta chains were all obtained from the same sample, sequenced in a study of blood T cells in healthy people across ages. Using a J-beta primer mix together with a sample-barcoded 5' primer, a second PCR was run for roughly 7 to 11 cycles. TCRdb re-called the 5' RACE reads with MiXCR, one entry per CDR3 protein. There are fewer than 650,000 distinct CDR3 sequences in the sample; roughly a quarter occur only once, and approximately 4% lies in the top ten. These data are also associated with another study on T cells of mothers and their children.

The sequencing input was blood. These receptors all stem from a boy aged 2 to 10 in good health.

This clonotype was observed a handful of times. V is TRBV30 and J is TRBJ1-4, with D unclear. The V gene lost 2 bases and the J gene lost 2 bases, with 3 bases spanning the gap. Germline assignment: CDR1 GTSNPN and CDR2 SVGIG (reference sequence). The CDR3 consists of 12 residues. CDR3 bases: TGTGCCTGGAGTTCGACTAATGAAAAACTGTTTTTT. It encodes CAWSSTNEKLFF.

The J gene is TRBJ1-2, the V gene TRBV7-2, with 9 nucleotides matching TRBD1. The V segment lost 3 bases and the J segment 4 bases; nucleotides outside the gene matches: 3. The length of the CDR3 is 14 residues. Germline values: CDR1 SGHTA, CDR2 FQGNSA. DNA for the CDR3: TGTGCCAGCAGCTTGGACAGGGGCCCCTATGGCTACACCTTC. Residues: CASSLDRGPYGYTF.